The 27 T cell receptor beta chains below come from one sample, sequenced in a study of T cells after yellow fever vaccination. From the 5' RACE reads, TCRdb called clonotypes with MiXCR, one entry per CDR3 protein. The repertoire has about 350,000 distinct CDR3 sequences, around 12% of them found once; the top ten carry about 3%. Sequenced material: CD4+ T cells sorted from PBMCs, taken 15 days after the yellow fever booster vaccination. Source of these receptors: a young man who received the YFV17D yellow fever vaccine.

The V and J genes are TRBV9 and TRBJ1-2; the D gene is possibly TRBD1 (6 bases). Trimming took 4 bases from V and 8 from J, leaving 15 bases between them. The CDR3 totals 13 residues. Germline V lookup: CDR1 SGDLS, CDR2 YYNGEE. CDR3 DNA sequence: TGTGCCAGCAGCTTCCGGTTAGGGGGGGGCTACACCTTC. This sequence encodes CASSFRLGGGYTF.

The chain links TRBV7-2 to TRBJ2-1; D unclear. V gave up 1 base and J gave up 6 bases, with 7 bases separating them. The CDR3 covers 13 residues. Germline V gene lookup returns CDR1 SGHTA and CDR2 FQGNSA. CDR3 nucleotide sequence: TGTGCCAGCAGCTTAGTTTGGGTCAATGAGCAGTTCTTC. It encodes CASSLVWVNEQFF.

The genes are TRBV4-3 and TRBJ2-1; tentative D call: TRBD2 (6 bases). Deletions cut 1 base from V and 8 bases from J, with 18 bases between. CDR1 is LGHNA and CDR2 is YSLEER in the germline V gene. This CDR3 is 16 amino acids long. CDR3 sequence (DNA): TGCGCCAGCAGCCAAGGGCGGGGTGCTGGGGTCGATGAGCAGTTCTTC. It is translated as CASSQGRGAGVDEQFF.

This sequence joins TRBV5-4 and TRBJ1-5, with TRBD1 matching over 7 bases. Germline CDR1 reads SGHNT; CDR2 reads YYREEE (reference sequence). V lost 5 bases to trimming and J lost 4 bases; unmatched junction nucleotides: 3. The CDR3 contains 13 residues. CDR3 amino acids: CASSWGQNQPQHF. CDR3 DNA: TGTGCCAGCAGTTGGGGACAGAATCAGCCCCAGCATTTT.

The sample holds a few counts of this clonotype. CDR3 sequence (DNA): TGCAGTGCAAGTCCGGGACAGGCTAGCACAGATACGCAGTATTTT. This codes for CSASPGQASTDTQYF. The chain couples TRBV20-1 to TRBJ2-3; 8 bases align to TRBD1. The length of the CDR3 is 15 residues. Trimming cost V 6 bases and J 0 bases; bases outside gene matches: 8. Germline V gene sequence: CDR1 DFQATT, CDR2 SNEGSKA (reference sequence).

This clonotype was seen a few times. The V and J genes are TRBV30 and TRBJ2-3; D possibly corresponds to TRBD2 (5 bases). V was pared by 0 bases and J by 1 base, with 8 bases between. The germline V gene has CDR1 GTSNPN and CDR2 SVGIG (reference sequence). The CDR3 has 14 amino acids. CDR3 amino acids: CAWSVGSGTDTQYF. Here the CDR3 DNA reads TGTGCCTGGAGTGTGGGGAGCGGCACAGATACGCAGTATTTT.

Many counts were recorded for this clonotype. This sequence joins TRBV10-3 and TRBJ1-1, with 7 bases lining up with TRBD1. The CDR3 contains 14 residues. The V segment lost 6 bases and the J segment 0 bases; nucleotides outside the gene matches: 4. CDR1 is ENHRY, CDR2 SYGVKD, per germline. The DNA for the CDR3 is TGTGCCATCAGCCGCGGGACAGTGAACACTGAAGCTTTCTTT. Amino acid sequence: CAISRGTVNTEAFF.

This clonotype occurred a few times. The gene calls are TRBV9 and TRBJ2-1; D uncertain. The V end lost 0 bases, the J end lost 5 bases, and 6 bases lay between the germline ends. The CDR3 totals 13 residues. CDR1 SGDLS and CDR2 YYNGEE come from the germline V gene. Written as DNA, the CDR3 is TGTGCCAGCAGCGTAGATTGGAACAATGAGCAGTTCTTC. This codes for CASSVDWNNEQFF.

V and J are TRBV7-2 and TRBJ1-1; 7 bases line up with TRBD1. This CDR3 is built from 13 residues. Germline V gene sequence: CDR1 SGHTA, CDR2 FQGNSA. V shed 4 bases and J 7 bases; nucleotides not matched to a gene: 6. CDR3 in amino acids: CASSSDREDEAFF. CDR3 DNA sequence: TGTGCCAGCAGCTCCGACAGGGAGGATGAAGCTTTCTTT.

There are a few counts of this clonotype. The chain has TRBV27 and TRBJ2-7; D unresolved. The CDR3 covers 14 residues. Germline V gene lookup returns CDR1 MNHEY and CDR2 SMNVEV (reference sequence). Deletions cut 0 bases from V and 1 base from J, with 7 bases between. Here the CDR3 reads CASSLSQVSYEQYF. The CDR3 nucleotides are TGTGCCAGCAGTTTATCCCAGGTGTCCTACGAGCAGTACTTC.

The chain joins TRBV20-1 to TRBJ1-5; D perhaps matches TRBD1 (5 bases). Per germline, CDR1 DFQATT and CDR2 SNEGSKA (reference sequence). With 1 base removed from V and 9 bases from J, the gap between germline ends came to 22 bases. This CDR3 region has 16 residues. The CDR3 sequence is CSARVPGTAIGLPQHF. In DNA form, the CDR3 reads TGCAGTGCTAGAGTTCCGGGGACGGCAATCGGACTGCCCCAGCATTTT.

The rearrangement uses TRBV30 and TRBJ1-1; D not certain. CDR3 length: 14 amino acids. Trimming cost V 0 bases and J 4 bases, with 12 bases left between them. Germline V gene lookup returns CDR1 GTSNPN and CDR2 SVGIG (reference sequence). For the CDR3, the DNA is TGTGCCTGGAGTGTACGTCTGGGGAGCACTGAAGCTTTCTTT. Its protein is CAWSVRLGSTEAFF.

This clonotype was counted between two and nine times. The chain combines TRBV6-2 or TRBV6-3 with TRBJ2-1; D gene uncertain. V was shortened by 4 bases and J by 2 bases, with 12 bases between the two germline ends. The CDR3 spans 15 residues. Germline V gene data show CDR1 as MNHEY and CDR2 as SVGEGT. The CDR3 loop reads CASSSPSDPYNEQFF. CDR3 DNA: TGTGCCAGCAGTTCGCCATCAGACCCCTACAATGAGCAGTTCTTC.

This clonotype was seen a handful of times. The chain has TRBV5-1 and TRBJ1-1; D is unresolved. The CDR3 runs 18 residues. Trimming removed 7 bases at V and 0 bases at J, with 25 bases between. Germline CDR1 reads SGHRS; CDR2 reads YFSETQ. This CDR3 reads CASAVGAPLGSLNTEAFF. The DNA for the CDR3 is TGCGCCAGCGCCGTTGGAGCCCCCCTCGGGAGCCTGAACACTGAAGCTTTCTTT.

Many counts were recorded for this clonotype. The chain is built from TRBV2 and TRBJ2-7; D unresolved. The CDR3 consists of 11 residues. Trimming left V 5 bases short and J 0 bases short, with 2 bases between. Germline values: CDR1 SNHLY, CDR2 FYNNEI. The CDR3 protein is CASSYSYEQYV. For the CDR3, the DNA is TGTGCCAGCAGTTACTCCTACGAGCAGTACGTC.

This clonotype was seen many times. The genes are TRBV5-8 and TRBJ1-2; D not resolved. CDR3 length: 16 amino acids. Germline-derived CDR1 and CDR2 are SGHTS and YDEGEE. Trimming cost V 0 bases and J 7 bases, with 19 bases left between them. CDR3 DNA sequence: TGTGCCAGCAGCTTGGGCGGGAGCGGATTGGGTTTTGGCTACACCTTC. Protein product: CASSLGGSGLGFGYTF.

This clonotype appeared many times. This chain links TRBV5-1 with TRBJ2-5; D gene unclear. Per germline, CDR1 SGHRS and CDR2 YFSETQ. The germline V and J ends were trimmed by 5 bases and 4 bases, with 6 bases remaining between them. The CDR3 is made up of 11 amino acids. CDR3 sequence reads: CASREVETQYF. The CDR3 coding sequence is TGCGCCAGCAGGGAAGTAGAGACCCAGTACTTC.

This clonotype was observed many times. V is TRBV2 and J is TRBJ2-5; 7 nucleotides line up with TRBD2. The germline V gene has CDR1 SNHLY and CDR2 FYNNEI. V lost 8 bases, J lost 4 bases, and 4 bases stayed unmatched. The CDR3 length is 12 residues. The CDR3 DNA is TGTGCCAGCCGACTAGCCGGAGAGACCCAGTACTTC. This sequence encodes CASRLAGETQYF.

This clonotype has just a few counts. V is TRBV7-9 and J is TRBJ2-5; D is unresolved. Trimming stripped 5 bases from V and 1 base from J, with 11 bases between. CDR3 length equals 14 residues. Germline CDR1 and CDR2: SEHNR and FQNEAQ (reference sequence). The CDR3 is CASSNYSPQETQYF. CDR3 sequence (DNA): TGTGCCAGCAGCAACTACAGTCCCCAAGAGACCCAGTACTTC.

V usage is TRBV3-1 and J usage is TRBJ2-7; D is ambiguous. Trimming cost V 0 bases and J 6 bases, with 15 bases left between them. The CDR3 has 15 residues. Germline V gives CDR1 LGHDT, CDR2 YNNKEL (reference sequence). This CDR3 reads CASSQEGTPPREQYF. CDR3 nucleotides: TGTGCCAGCAGCCAAGAGGGTACACCCCCGCGCGAGCAGTACTTC.

This clonotype was picked up many times. The chain uses TRBV7-2 and TRBJ2-5; D unclear. Between the trimmed V and J ends, which lost 3 bases and 4 bases, there was a span of 9 bases. Germline lookup yields CDR1 SGHTA and CDR2 FQGNSA. This CDR3 contains 13 residues. The CDR3 spells CASSLDRRETQYF. The CDR3, as DNA: TGTGCCAGCAGCTTGGACCGGCGAGAGACCCAGTACTTC.

There are a few counts of this clonotype. CDR3 coding DNA: TGTGCCAGCAGCGGCAGGGCCCACTCTGGGGCCAACGTCCTGACTTTC. Its translation is CASSGRAHSGANVLTF. This chain links TRBV12-3 or TRBV12-4 with TRBJ2-6; D is perhaps TRBD1 (5 bases). This CDR3 spans 16 amino acids. V was trimmed by 6 bases and J by 0 bases, leaving 12 bases between them.

The sample holds a few counts of this clonotype. J is TRBJ2-5 and V is TRBV15; D gene uncertain. The V end was cut by 1 base, the J end by 3 bases, with 6 bases between. The CDR3 length is 13 residues. The germline gives CDR1 LNHNV, CDR2 YYDKDF (reference sequence). CDR3 amino acids: CATSRVVEETQYF. The CDR3 coding sequence is TGTGCCACCAGCAGAGTGGTCGAAGAGACCCAGTACTTC.

This clonotype was seen a few times. This chain joins TRBV28 and TRBJ1-6; no definite D call. This CDR3 comprises 13 residues. V was clipped by 7 bases and J by 10 bases, with 14 bases between them. Germline V CDR1 and CDR2: MDHEN, SYDVKM. CDR3 sequence: CASTRVEYSPLHF. The CDR3 DNA reads as TGTGCCAGCACCCGGGTGGAGTACTCACCCCTCCACTTT. The full variable domain, in which reference TRBV28 and TRBJ1-6 provide the parts outside the CDR3, is DVKVTQSSRYLVKRTGEKVFLECVQDMDHENMFWYRQDPGLGLRLIYFSYDVKMKEKGDIPEGYSVSREKKERFSLILESASTNQTSMYLCASTRVEYSPLHFGNGTRLTVT.

The V gene is TRBV4-3, the J gene TRBJ2-1, with 9 bases that match TRBD1. The CDR3 totals 15 residues. With 4 bases clipped from V and 8 bases from J, the junction kept 9 bases outside the gene matches. Looked up from germline, CDR1 is LGHNA and CDR2 is YSLEER. The CDR3 reads CASSLDRGSSYEQFF. For the CDR3, the DNA is TGCGCCAGCAGCCTCGACAGGGGGTCTAGTTATGAGCAGTTCTTC.

This clonotype has ten or more counts. This chain joins TRBV15 and TRBJ2-7, with D hard to call. The CDR3 is made up of 12 amino acids. Germline V gives CDR1 LNHNV, CDR2 YYDKDF (reference sequence). Trimming shortened V by 8 bases and J by 6 bases, and 14 bases separated the two germline ends. CDR3 DNA: TGTGCCACCTCCAAAAGTGGGTTCGAGCAGTACTTC. This codes for CATSKSGFEQYF.

This clonotype was detected a few times. The gene calls are TRBV18 and TRBJ2-7, with TRBD2 identical over 8 bases. This CDR3 is 20 amino acids long. Trimming removed 3 bases from V and 2 bases from J; junction bases left unmatched: 21. Germline CDR1 and CDR2: KGHSH and LQKENI. CDR3 region: CASSPLGLGIAGLNPYEQYF. CDR3 nucleotide sequence: TGTGCCAGCTCACCCCTTGGACTGGGAATAGCGGGGTTGAACCCCTACGAGCAGTACTTC.